The 27 T cell receptor beta chains given below trace back to one sample, sequenced in a study of T-cell reconstitution after alpha-beta-depleted transplantation in children. Unique molecular identifiers were built into the TCRbeta library. TCRdb reprocessed the PCR reads with MiXCR, giving one entry per CDR3 protein. The sample holds about 340,000 distinct CDR3 sequences, 10% to 15% seen once. Source: PBMCs, taken from the stem cell graft. The receptors here all came from a human donor who donated a stem cell graft to a child with Fanconi anemia.

The rearrangement joins TRBV12-3 or TRBV12-4 to TRBJ1-2, with unresolved D. The CDR3 consists of 14 residues. Trimming stripped 2 bases from V and 4 bases from J, with 11 bases between. The chain's CDR3 is CASSLMGSGYGYTF. The CDR3 DNA follows: TGTGCCAGCAGTTTAATGGGGTCCGGCTATGGCTACACCTTC.

The chain is built from TRBV5-1 and TRBJ1-2; 7 nucleotides align to TRBD1. The germline gives CDR1 SGHRS, CDR2 YFSETQ. CDR3 length: 13 residues. V lost 4 bases and J lost 7; bases outside the gene matches: 7. In nucleotides, the CDR3 is TGCGCCAGCAGCGTACAGGGGCAAGGTGGCTACACCTTC. Translation gives CASSVQGQGGYTF.

The genes are TRBV9 and TRBJ1-5; D not certain. Germline values: CDR1 SGDLS, CDR2 YYNGEE. The V end was cut by 4 bases, the J end by 7 bases, with 12 bases between. This CDR3 spans 13 amino acids. In DNA form, the CDR3 reads TGTGCCAGCAGCTTAGCATCGGGGCAGCCCCAGCATTTT. Translation: CASSLASGQPQHF.

For the CDR3, the DNA is TGTGCCAGCACCCCGGGGGCACCCGATCAGCCCCAGCATTTT. The encoded protein is CASTPGAPDQPQHF. The genes are TRBV2 and TRBJ1-5; D possibly corresponds to TRBD1 (6 bases). V dropped 7 bases and J dropped 5 bases, with 15 bases sitting between them. CDR1 is SNHLY, CDR2 FYNNEI, per germline. This CDR3 has 14 residues.

The CDR3 nucleotides are TGTGCCAGCAGCTTTGGTAGCGGGGGCCTCTCCTACAATGAGCAGTTCTTC. This encodes CASSFGSGGLSYNEQFF. V and J are TRBV7-6 and TRBJ2-1, with 9 positions matching TRBD2. The CDR3 has 17 amino acids. The J segment lost 0 bases and the V segment lost 3 bases, leaving 6 bases of the junction unmatched. Germline values: CDR1 SGHVS, CDR2 FNYEAQ.

This chain joins TRBV12-3 or TRBV12-4 and TRBJ1-1, with TRBD1 as a possible D gene (5 bases). The CDR3 sequence is 14 residues long. The V gene lost 8 bases and the J gene lost 1 base, with 14 bases spanning the gap. The CDR3 loop reads CASRLTAPNTEAFF. CDR3 DNA: TGTGCCAGCCGACTGACAGCCCCGAACACTGAAGCTTTCTTT.

This clonotype was picked up a small number of times. CDR3 sequence reads: CASSPSGGSYEQYF. CDR3 in DNA: TGCGCCAGCAGTCCCTCAGGGGGTAGCTACGAGCAGTACTTC. The rearrangement links TRBV5-1 to TRBJ2-7; 7 bases fit TRBD1. This CDR3 is built from 14 residues. Germline-derived CDR1 and CDR2 are SGHRS and YFSETQ. The J segment lost 3 bases and the V segment lost 5 bases, leaving 8 bases of the junction unmatched.

In its sample, this clonotype was seen many times. The gene calls are TRBV7-9 and TRBJ2-5; D is uncertain. This CDR3 has 14 amino acids. V shed 1 base and J shed 2 bases, with 8 bases lying between them. Germline V CDR1 and CDR2: SEHNR, FQNEAQ (reference sequence). In DNA, the CDR3 is TGTGCCAGCAGCTTAGGGGCGCTACAAGAGACCCAGTACTTC. Its translation is CASSLGALQETQYF.

CDR3 coding DNA: TGTGCCAGCAGTAAAAAGGGGGGAGAGGGAAGCAATCAGCCCCAGCATTTT. Protein: CASSKKGGEGSNQPQHF. The rearrangement joins TRBV6-1 to TRBJ1-5, with a weak D call TRBD1 (6 bases). The germline V gene encodes CDR1 MNHNS and CDR2 SASEGT. Trimming took 5 bases from V and 1 from J, leaving 18 bases between them. This CDR3 comprises 17 residues.

This clonotype was recorded many times. The chain carries TRBV29-1 and TRBJ2-5; either TRBD1 or TRBD2 may supply D (7 bases each). Deletions cut 1 base from V and 7 bases from J, with 13 bases between. This CDR3 spans 13 amino acids. Germline values: CDR1 SQVTM, CDR2 ANQGSEA. The CDR3 nucleotides are TGCAGCGTTGAAGCTGCAGGGGGGGCGACCCAGTACTTC. This encodes CSVEAAGGATQYF.

This clonotype came up a few times. The CDR3 protein is CASSLDGGLASGANVLTF. CDR3 sequence (DNA): TGCGCCAGCAGCTTGGATGGGGGTCTGGCCTCTGGGGCCAACGTCCTGACTTTC. V is TRBV5-1 and J is TRBJ2-6; possibly TRBD1 or TRBD2 for D (5 bases each). CDR3 length: 18 amino acids. The V end lost 0 bases, the J end lost 0 bases, and 13 bases lay between the germline ends. Germline CDR1 is SGHRS and CDR2 is YFSETQ.

This clonotype showed up many times. The V call is TRBV12-3 or TRBV12-4, the J call TRBJ1-1; a weak D match, TRBD1 (5 bases). Trimming removed 2 bases from V and 4 bases from J, with 14 bases in between. This CDR3 comprises 15 residues. The CDR3 DNA reads TGTGCCAGCAGTTTATATAACGGGCAGGGCACTGAAGCTTTCTTT. This sequence encodes CASSLYNGQGTEAFF.

This chain joins TRBV5-1 and TRBJ2-4, with D perhaps matching TRBD2 (5 bases). The germline V and J ends were trimmed by 3 bases and 8 bases, with 15 bases remaining between them. This CDR3 contains 14 residues. CDR1 and CDR2 from the germline V gene are SGHRS and YFSETQ. CDR3 amino acids: CASSSGGGGYIQYF. The CDR3 DNA reads TGCGCCAGCAGCTCCGGCGGAGGCGGGTACATTCAGTACTTC.

The rearrangement uses TRBV20-1 and TRBJ2-1; weak D call: TRBD1 (8 bases). Trimming cost V 2 bases and J 3 bases, with 20 bases left between them. The length of the CDR3 is 17 residues. CDR1 and CDR2 (germline): DFQATT, SNEGSKA (reference sequence). The chain's CDR3 is CSARQGAERGLYNEQFF. In DNA, the CDR3 is TGCAGTGCTAGACAGGGGGCAGAGCGGGGCCTCTACAATGAGCAGTTCTTC.

This clonotype has at least ten counts. The chain combines TRBV5-1 with TRBJ2-3; D call uncertain. V dropped 2 bases and J dropped 5 bases, with 3 bases sitting between them. Germline assignment: CDR1 SGHRS and CDR2 YFSETQ. The length of the CDR3 is 11 residues. The CDR3 sequence: CASSLQDTQYF. CDR3 nucleotides: TGCGCCAGCAGCTTACAAGATACGCAGTATTTT.

This clonotype occurred a few times. This chain connects TRBV29-1 to TRBJ1-1; the D gene is possibly TRBD1 (6 bases). The germline V gene has CDR1 SQVTM and CDR2 ANQGSEA. V lost 7 bases and J 11 bases, leaving 17 bases between the germline ends. The CDR3 is 11 residues long. CDR3 sequence: CSGDRGGLAFF. The DNA of the CDR3 is TGCAGCGGCGATCGCGGGGGGCTTGCTTTCTTT. The complete variable domain, with remaining parts taken from reference TRBV29-1 and TRBJ1-1, reads SAVISQKPSRDICQRGTSLTIQCQVDSQVTMMFWYRQQPGQSLTLIATANQGSEATYESGFVIDKFPISRPNLTFSTLTVSNMSPEDSSIYLCSGDRGGLAFFGQGTRLTVV.

This clonotype was seen more than once but under ten times. The chain couples TRBV6-5 to TRBJ1-1; perhaps TRBD1 as D (5 bases). V lost 0 bases, J lost 0 bases, and 20 bases lay in between. This CDR3 region has 19 residues. CDR1 and CDR2 (germline): MNHEY, SVGAGI. The CDR3 DNA is TGTGCCAGCAGTTACTCGACGGGGACCACCGGGCCGATGAACACTGAAGCTTTCTTT. This codes for CASSYSTGTTGPMNTEAFF.

This chain links TRBV6-5 with TRBJ2-7, with 8 bases identical to TRBD1. The CDR3 loop spans 14 amino acids. Per the germline V gene, CDR1 is MNHEY and CDR2 is SVGAGI. The V gene end was trimmed by 4 bases and the J gene end by 3 bases; junction bases not matched to a gene: 5. The DNA for the CDR3 is TGTGCCAGCAGTTTACAGGGGGTAGACTACGAGCAGTACTTC. It yields the protein CASSLQGVDYEQYF.

This clonotype has only one observation. The genes are TRBV7-2 and TRBJ2-2; D might be TRBD1 (5 bases). Trimming stripped 5 bases from V and 9 bases from J, with 19 bases between. CDR1 is SGHTA and CDR2 is FQGNSA in the germline V gene. This CDR3 comprises 15 residues. CDR3 DNA sequence: TGTGCCAGCAGCCCCCAACCGACAGCCCCCTGGGAGCTGTTTTTT. Protein product: CASSPQPTAPWELFF.

With respect to this clonotype: A read error may account for a junction end that differs from germline. The chain carries TRBV7-9 and TRBJ2-3, with D possibly TRBD1 on 5 matching bases. The CDR3 sequence is 14 residues long. CDR1 SEHNR and CDR2 FQNEAQ come from the germline V gene (reference sequence). The CDR3 protein is CASSLEGLPDTEYF. The CDR3 DNA follows: TGTGCCAGCAGCTTAGAGGGGTTACCAGATACGGAGTATTTT. Complete variable domain (other parts from reference TRBV7-9 and TRBJ2-3): DTGVSQNPRHKITKRGQNVTFRCDPISEHNRLYWYRQTLGQGPEFLTYFQNEAQLEKSRLLSDRFSAERPKGSFSTLEIQRTEQGDSAMYLCASSLEGLPDTEYFGPGTRLTVL.

This clonotype was detected a few times. In DNA, the CDR3 is TGTGCCAGCAGCATAACTAGTTTCGACGGGGAGCTGTTTTTT. As protein: CASSITSFDGELFF. This chain uses TRBV2 with TRBJ2-2; a possible D gene is TRBD2 (5 bases). The CDR3 has 14 residues. Trimming pared 6 bases from V and 7 bases from J, leaving 15 bases between. Germline V gene sequence: CDR1 SNHLY, CDR2 FYNNEI.

In this sample, this clonotype turned up a few times. The chain joins TRBV10-2 to TRBJ1-2; 7 positions agree with TRBD1. CDR3 size: 13 residues. The V gene's germline CDR1 is WSHSY and CDR2 SAAADI. V trimming: 0 bases; J trimming: 6 bases; junction bases outside the gene matches: 1. The DNA for the CDR3 is TGCGCCAGCAGTGAGTCAGGGGGCGATGGCTACACCTTC. This codes for CASSESGGDGYTF.

This clonotype was seen only a few times. The gene calls are TRBV14 and TRBJ1-5, with a weak D call TRBD1 (5 bases). Germline V CDR1 and CDR2: SGHDN, FVKESK. CDR3 length: 13 residues. V was clipped by 4 bases and J by 7 bases, with 11 bases between them. The CDR3 DNA sequence: TGTGCCAGCAGCCGGGGGGAAGGGCAGCCCCAGCATTTT. The encoded protein is CASSRGEGQPQHF.

This clonotype was recorded at least ten times. The chain is built from TRBV29-1 and TRBJ2-6; possible D gene TRBD1, 6 bases. Looked up from germline, CDR1 is SQVTM and CDR2 is ANQGSEA. Trimming stripped 3 bases from V and 1 base from J, with 16 bases between. The CDR3 contains 17 residues. This chain's CDR3 is CSVDRGGEGSGANVLTF. The CDR3 coding sequence is TGCAGCGTTGATCGTGGGGGCGAGGGTTCTGGGGCCAACGTCCTGACTTTC.

This clonotype was seen ten or more times. The chain joins TRBV6-2 or TRBV6-3 to TRBJ2-1; D unclear. The germline V gene encodes CDR1 MNHEY and CDR2 SVGEGT. Trimming left V 0 bases short and J 9 bases short, with 3 bases between. This CDR3 has 11 residues. CDR3 bases: TGTGCCAGCAGTTACTCGATTGAGCAGTTCTTC. Translated: CASSYSIEQFF.

This clonotype was recorded a few times. The chain carries TRBV6-5 and TRBJ2-2; the D is unclear. Trimming cost V 0 bases and J 5 bases, with 13 bases left between them. The germline CDR1 and CDR2 sequences are MNHEY and SVGAGI. CDR3 length: 16 residues. The CDR3 nucleotides read TGTGCCAGCAGTTACTCGAGTACTTCGGAGACCGGGGAGCTGTTTTTT. It specifies CASSYSSTSETGELFF.

This sequence joins TRBV24-1 and TRBJ1-2, with D unclear. The CDR3 has 14 residues. V was cut by 2 bases and J by 3 bases, with 9 bases left in between. Germline CDR1 and CDR2: KGHDR and SFDVKD. CDR3 sequence (DNA): TGTGCCACCAGTGATTCCGACGGATACTATGGCTACACCTTC. Protein product: CATSDSDGYYGYTF.